Listed here are 30 T cell receptor beta chains from one sample, sequenced in a study of cytomegalovirus exposure and HLA in healthy donors. The PCR made use of 60 Vbeta and 13 Jbeta primers. Clones were sequenced by immunoSEQ multiplex PCR, and TCRdb holds only the in-frame ones, with some missing. The sample has about 62,000 clones, more than 70% seen once. Sequenced input: PBMCs. All receptors derive from a man aged 18 to 35 in good health and CMV-seronegative.

This clone was recorded once. The chain is built from TRBV5-4 and TRBJ2-1; D unclear. The CDR3 spans 15 residues. The V gene lost 4 bases and the J gene lost 12 bases, with 23 bases spanning the gap. The germline CDR1 and CDR2 sequences are SGHNT and YYREEE (reference sequence). As DNA, the CDR3 is TGTGCCAGCAGCCTAGAGACGCAGTCTACAATGACGCAGTTCTTC. It yields the protein CASSLETQSTMTQFF.

The chain has TRBV10-3 and TRBJ2-2; tentative D call: TRBD1 (6 bases). Trimming removed 9 bases from V and 1 base from J, with 12 bases in between. Germline CDR1 and CDR2: ENHRY and SYGVKD. The CDR3 runs 14 residues. The CDR3 DNA reads as TGTGCCATGACCGGGACACTGAACACCGGGGAGCTGTTTTTT. Its protein is CAMTGTLNTGELFF.

The gene calls are TRBV2 and TRBJ1-1; TRBD1 might be the D (5 bases). This CDR3 region has 13 residues. Trimming took off 6 bases at V and 3 bases at J, with 11 bases between the two ends. CDR1 and CDR2 from the germline V gene are SNHLY and FYNNEI. The CDR3 DNA is TGTGCCAGCAGCGGAGGGGCCCACACTGAAGCTTTCTTT. Protein: CASSGGAHTEAFF.

This clone was seen a handful of times. The chain combines TRBV4-1 with TRBJ2-6, with 7 bases matching TRBD2. This CDR3 has 15 amino acids. The V gene's germline CDR1 is MGHRA and CDR2 YSYEKL. Trimming at V came to 4 bases and at J to 1 base, leaving 1 base not matched to a gene. This CDR3 is CASSPGGSGANVLTF. In DNA form, the CDR3 reads TGCGCCAGCAGCCCGGGGGGATCTGGGGCCAACGTCCTGACTTTC.

This CDR3 reads CASSKLRGRPDTQYF. The CDR3 DNA follows: TGTGCCAGCAGCAAGTTAAGAGGGAGGCCAGATACGCAGTATTTT. The chain carries TRBV11-3 and TRBJ2-3; D might be TRBD2 (6 bases). The CDR3 runs to 15 residues. CDR1 is SGHNT and CDR2 is YENEEA in the germline V gene. V dropped 5 bases and J dropped 4 bases, with 16 bases sitting between them.

The rearrangement joins TRBV7-2 to TRBJ2-1; tentatively, D is TRBD2 (5 bases). V was trimmed by 4 bases and J by 9 bases, leaving 13 bases between them. Germline V gene lookup returns CDR1 SGHTA and CDR2 FQGNSA. CDR3 length: 13 residues. The CDR3 is CASSSTREFEQFF. The CDR3 region has the DNA TGTGCCAGCAGCTCAACTAGAGAGTTTGAGCAGTTCTTC.

The count of this clone is one. The chain links TRBV6-4 to TRBJ1-1; tentative D call: TRBD1 (5 bases). The germline CDR1 and CDR2 sequences are MRHNA and SNTAGT. The CDR3 consists of 13 residues. The ends were cut back, 6 bases at V and 3 bases at J, with 11 bases in the middle. In DNA form, the CDR3 reads TGTGCCAGCAGGGGCCCGGGGGACACTGAAGCTTTCTTT. Translated, it gives CASRGPGDTEAFF.

The V gene is TRBV6-5, the J gene TRBJ2-3, with 9 bases that match TRBD2. V shed 2 bases and J 4 bases; nucleotides not matched to a gene: 7. Germline V lookup: CDR1 MNHEY, CDR2 SVGAGI. The CDR3 spans 16 residues. CDR3 DNA: TGTGCCAGCAGTTACCGGGCGGGGGGGCGAGCAGATACGCAGTATTTT. It specifies CASSYRAGGRADTQYF.

This chain joins TRBV6-6 and TRBJ1-1; TRBD1 aligns across 10 bases. The CDR3 loop spans 16 amino acids. Looked up from germline, CDR1 is MNHNY and CDR2 is SVGAGI (reference sequence). Trimming took 4 bases from V and 2 from J; bases not matched to a gene: 7. CDR3 nucleotides: TGTGCCAGCAGTTGGGGACAGGGGAGACCTAACACTGAAGCTTTCTTT. This translates into CASSWGQGRPNTEAFF.

The V and J genes are TRBV4-1 and TRBJ2-7; a weak D match, TRBD2 (5 bases). The CDR3 has 15 residues. Trimming stripped 4 bases from V and 7 bases from J, with 20 bases between. Germline V CDR1 and CDR2: MGHRA, YSYEKL. The CDR3 coding sequence is TGCGCCAGCAGCCCCCCGGGAAGGTTGTTGGGAGAGCAGTACTTC. This codes for CASSPPGRLLGEQYF.

The chain combines TRBV7-6 with TRBJ2-2, with 9 bases matching TRBD2. The CDR3 sequence is 17 residues long. The V and J ends lost 2 bases and 3 bases, in that order; junction bases with no gene match: 7. Germline-derived CDR1 and CDR2 are SGHVS and FNYEAQ. The CDR3 DNA sequence: TGTGCCAGCAGCTTACCGAGCGGGGGGTCCGACACCGGGGAGCTGTTTTTT. Translation: CASSLPSGGSDTGELFF.

The V call is TRBV4-2, the J call TRBJ2-7; D possibly corresponds to TRBD1 (6 bases). CDR3 length: 16 amino acids. Per the germline V gene, CDR1 is LGHNA and CDR2 is YNFKEQ. The ends were cut back, 1 base at V and 3 bases at J, with 16 bases in the middle. The CDR3 sequence is CASSQGFLQGNYEQYF. The DNA of the CDR3 is TGTGCCAGCAGCCAAGGTTTTCTACAGGGAAACTACGAGCAGTACTTC.

The chain links TRBV30 to TRBJ2-7; 9 nucleotides align to TRBD1. Germline V lookup: CDR1 GTSNPN, CDR2 SVGIG (reference sequence). CDR3 length: 12 residues. J was trimmed by 6 bases and V by 5 bases; bases with no gene match: 5. The CDR3 DNA reads TGTGCCTGGTCGGACAGGGGTAGCGAGCAGTACTTC. Its protein is CAWSDRGSEQYF.

This CDR3 reads CASSPPVKSWTEAFF. CDR3 bases: TGTGCCAGCAGCCCCCCGGTTAAGAGCTGGACTGAAGCTTTCTTT. The chain carries TRBV5-4 and TRBJ1-1; D is unresolved. V was trimmed by 4 bases and J by 5 bases, leaving 18 bases between them. The CDR3 length is 15 residues. CDR1 is SGHNT, CDR2 YYREEE, per germline (reference sequence).

V gene TRBV6-5 combines with J gene TRBJ1-1; perhaps TRBD1 as D (5 bases). The CDR3 has 15 residues. The V gene's germline CDR1 is MNHEY and CDR2 SVGAGI. Deletions cut 2 bases from V and 2 bases from J, with 12 bases between. The CDR3 nucleotides are TGTGCCAGCAGTTACACGGAAGGGGTAAACACTGAAGCTTTCTTT. This gives the protein CASSYTEGVNTEAFF.

The chain is built from TRBV4-1 and TRBJ1-5; no clear D gene. CDR3 length: 15 amino acids. Germline V CDR1 and CDR2: MGHRA, YSYEKL. V was cut by 1 base and J by 2 bases, with 9 bases left in between. This CDR3 is CASSQVTGGNQPQHF. The CDR3 nucleotides are TGCGCCAGCAGCCAAGTGACCGGGGGCAATCAGCCCCAGCATTTT.

This clone was detected once. The V gene is TRBV28, the J gene TRBJ1-5; TRBD1 might be the D (5 bases). Germline CDR1 MDHEN, CDR2 SYDVKM. V was pared by 6 bases and J by 5 bases, with 20 bases between. This CDR3 spans 16 amino acids. DNA for the CDR3: TGTGCCAGCAGAAAGGGGCCGGGTTTTAGGGATCAGCCCCAGCATTTT. Its translation is CASRKGPGFRDQPQHF.

The chain couples TRBV18 to TRBJ2-5, with D uncertain. V lost 6 bases to trimming and J lost 1 base, with 12 bases between them. The CDR3 is 14 amino acids. Germline-derived CDR1 and CDR2 are KGHSH and LQKENI. The CDR3 nucleotides read TGTGCCAGCTCCCCCGTTAGTACCCAAGAGACCCAGTACTTC. As protein: CASSPVSTQETQYF.

The chain carries TRBV5-4 and TRBJ2-2; D is uncertain. V dropped 4 bases and J dropped 7 bases, with 17 bases sitting between them. Germline assignment: CDR1 SGHNT and CDR2 YYREEE (reference sequence). CDR3 length: 15 amino acids. This CDR3 is CASSDGRGAVGELFF. The CDR3, as DNA: TGTGCCAGCAGCGACGGCAGAGGCGCCGTCGGGGAGCTGTTTTTT.

This sequence joins TRBV11-2 and TRBJ2-1; 7 bases align to TRBD1. This CDR3 is built from 14 residues. The germline gives CDR1 SGHAT, CDR2 FQNNGV. Losses at the gene ends were 1 base for V and 8 bases for J; bases not matched to a gene: 5. The CDR3 DNA sequence: TGTGCCAGCAGCTTAGGAGGAACAGGGGATGAGCAGTTCTTC. Its translation is CASSLGGTGDEQFF.

The V call is TRBV7-9, the J call TRBJ1-6, with no clear D. CDR1 and CDR2 (germline): SEHNR, FQNEAQ (reference sequence). V lost 5 bases, J lost 7 bases, and 9 bases lay in between. The CDR3 sequence is 13 residues long. The CDR3 DNA sequence: TGTGCCAGCAGCCCGACGGAGAATTCACCCCTCCACTTT. As protein: CASSPTENSPLHF. Combining the CDR3 with reference TRBV7-9 and TRBJ1-6 gives the whole variable domain DTGVSQNPRHKITKRGQNVTFRCDPISEHNRLYWYRQTLGQGPEFLTYFQNEAQLEKSRLLSDRFSAERPKGSFSTLEIQRTEQGDSAMYLCASSPTENSPLHFGNGTRLTVT.

The chain carries TRBV18 and TRBJ2-7, with 7 bases that match TRBD1. The junction had 4 bases not matched to a gene; V was cut back by 3 bases and J by 2 bases. Germline values: CDR1 KGHSH, CDR2 LQKENI. The CDR3 runs 14 residues. CDR3 region: CASSPQTGTYEQYF. CDR3 DNA: TGTGCCAGCTCACCCCAGACAGGGACCTACGAGCAGTACTTC.

The chain recombines TRBV7-3 with TRBJ2-7; 8 positions match TRBD1. The ends lost 3 bases at V and 4 bases at J; junction bases unmatched: 11. Germline-derived CDR1 and CDR2 are SGHTA and FQGTGA. The CDR3 has 16 amino acids. Written as DNA, the CDR3 is TGTGCCAGCAGCTTCACTTCCGGGACAGGTGAGTACGAGCAGTACTTC. Protein product: CASSFTSGTGEYEQYF.

This chain links TRBV5-1 with TRBJ1-1, with a tentative D call TRBD1 (5 bases). Germline CDR1 and CDR2: SGHRS and YFSETQ. The CDR3 loop spans 16 amino acids. V was cut by 4 bases and J by 3 bases, with 19 bases left in between. The CDR3 coding sequence is TGCGCCAGCAGCCGAAGGGTCCAGGGTAAAGACACTGAAGCTTTCTTT. This sequence encodes CASSRRVQGKDTEAFF.

This rearrangement joins TRBV11-1 to TRBJ2-7; D may be TRBD2 (6 bases). The CDR3 has 11 amino acids. Germline loops: CDR1 SGHAT, CDR2 FQDESV (reference sequence). V lost 1 base to trimming and J lost 11 bases, with 9 bases between them. The CDR3 bases are TGTGCCAGCAGCTTAGGGGGGAGGAAGTACTTC. It codes for CASSLGGRKYF.

The chain recombines TRBV6-5 with TRBJ2-3, with a possible D match to TRBD1 (6 bases). In germline, CDR1 is MNHEY, CDR2 SVGAGI. The CDR3 is 14 residues long. Trimming took 4 bases from V and 6 from J, leaving 14 bases between them. The CDR3 nucleotides are TGTGCCAGCAGTTTCGGCAGGGGATCGGATACGCAGTATTTT. It translates to CASSFGRGSDTQYF.

This chain connects TRBV4-1 to TRBJ2-7; 7 bases are shared with TRBD1. The CDR3 has 14 residues. J gave up 4 bases and V 5 bases, and 8 bases lay outside the gene matches. Germline-derived CDR1 and CDR2 are MGHRA and YSYEKL. This CDR3 reads CASSDHRGVYEQYF. CDR3 bases: TGCGCCAGCAGCGACCACAGGGGAGTTTACGAGCAGTACTTC.

This chain connects TRBV29-1 to TRBJ2-3; TRBD2 matches at 9 bases. Trimming removed 7 bases from V and 6 bases from J; junction bases left unmatched: 11. This CDR3 is 14 amino acids long. Germline V lookup: CDR1 SQVTM, CDR2 ANQGSEA. In nucleotides, the CDR3 is TGCAGCGCCCACGGACTAGCGTTTTTGGATACGCAGTATTTT. Protein: CSAHGLAFLDTQYF.

This chain uses TRBV11-2 with TRBJ2-1; 9 bases align to TRBD2. The CDR3 loop spans 15 amino acids. Germline assignment: CDR1 SGHAT and CDR2 FQNNGV. The V segment lost 3 bases and the J segment 2 bases; nucleotides outside the gene matches: 2. This CDR3 is CASSFLAGTYNEQFF. Written as DNA, the CDR3 is TGTGCCAGCAGCTTCCTAGCGGGGACCTACAATGAGCAGTTCTTC.

This rearrangement joins TRBV29-1 to TRBJ1-4; tentative D call: TRBD1 (6 bases). This CDR3 spans 13 amino acids. Deletions cut 7 bases from V and 8 bases from J, with 17 bases between. The V gene's germline CDR1 is SQVTM and CDR2 ANQGSEA. The CDR3 nucleotides read TGCAGCGGGGGGGGGCAGGGTAACGAAAAACTGTTTTTT. Its protein is CSGGGQGNEKLFF.